This T cell receptor beta chain derives from a study of metastatic and nonmetastatic thyroid tumors. Overall study findings and caveats: Significantly greater TCR beta diversity was reportedly found in malignant thyroid tumors than in benign nodules (in blood and tumor).

TCRdb recomputed clones from the PCR reads via MiXCR. The sample shows about 24,000 clones, 20% to 30% of them seen only once. The table lists this clone with many counts. What it binds is unknown. Among the patients, none had received any treatment before thyroid surgery. CDR1 KGHSH and CDR2 LQKENI come from the germline V gene. The CDR3 contains 15 residues. Trimming stripped 4 bases from V and 4 bases from J, with 14 bases between. The sample taken for sequencing was blood. The rearrangement joins TRBV18 to TRBJ1-5; D is undetermined. The source is a male donor with papillary thyroid cancer or a benign thyroid nodule (not recorded which). Some clones in this sample may be carry-over from other donors' samples. In DNA, the CDR3 is TGTGCCAGCTCACAAACCGCGACTGCTAATCAGCCCCAGCATTTT. It encodes CASSQTATANQPQHF. Combining the CDR3 with reference TRBV18 and TRBJ1-5 gives the whole variable domain NAGVMQNPRHLVRRRGQEARLRCSPMKGHSHVYWYRQLPEEGLKFMVYLQKENIIDESGMPKERFSAEFPKEGPSILRIQQVVRGDSAAYFCASSQTATANQPQHFGDGTRLSIL.